The 28 T cell receptor beta chains listed next were all sequenced from one sample in a study of T cells in Graves' hyperthyroidism and ophthalmopathy. Amplification of TCR beta CDR3 regions was performed using RNA transcripts as template. Primed by the HTBI set, a first-round RT-PCR was run on the TCR CDR3. Via MiXCR, TCRdb re-called the multiplex PCR reads, giving one row per CDR3 protein. The sample consists of 250,000 to 300,000 distinct CDR3 sequences, about 17% of them appearing once. What was sequenced was blood. Receptor source: a woman aged 55-69 years with Graves' ophthalmopathy.

This clonotype came up many times. The V gene is TRBV12-3 or TRBV12-4, the J gene TRBJ2-7; a possible D gene is TRBD1 (6 bases). V was pared by 6 bases and J by 6 bases, with 15 bases between. The CDR3 totals 13 residues. The CDR3 DNA reads TGTGCCAGCAGCTCTACAGGGTTCGGCGAGCAGTACTTC. Protein sequence: CASSSTGFGEQYF.

This clonotype was recorded many times. The chain uses TRBV7-9 and TRBJ2-7, with 9 bases aligning to TRBD2. Germline V CDR1 and CDR2: SEHNR, FQNEAQ (reference sequence). The CDR3 contains 15 residues. V shed 6 bases, J shed 2 bases, and the junction held 8 bases outside the gene matches. The CDR3 sequence is CASRRPSGDTYEQYF. The DNA for the CDR3 is TGTGCCAGCAGACGCCCTAGCGGGGATACCTACGAGCAGTACTTC.

This clonotype was recorded many times. The chain uses TRBV9 and TRBJ2-2; D is unclear. V was pared by 1 base and J by 0 bases, with 13 bases between. Per the germline V gene, CDR1 is SGDLS and CDR2 is YYNGEE. CDR3 size: 17 residues. CDR3 coding DNA: TGTGCCAGCAGCGTAAGTCCTCAGGTCGCGAACACCGGGGAGCTGTTTTTT. Protein sequence: CASSVSPQVANTGELFF.

This clonotype was found many times. The chain is built from TRBV20-1 and TRBJ2-3, with 9 bases aligning to TRBD2. This CDR3 is 15 amino acids long. Losses at the gene ends were 4 bases for V and 2 bases for J; bases not matched to a gene: 7. Germline loops: CDR1 DFQATT, CDR2 SNEGSKA (reference sequence). The CDR3: CSAKERGDNTDTQYF. CDR3 sequence (DNA): TGCAGTGCTAAAGAGCGGGGGGATAACACAGATACGCAGTATTTT.

Many counts were recorded for this clonotype. This sequence joins TRBV12-5 and TRBJ2-3, with D tentatively TRBD1 (7 bases). Trimming removed 7 bases at V and 2 bases at J, with 22 bases between. CDR1 and CDR2 (germline): LGHNT, FRNRAP. The length of the CDR3 is 17 residues. The DNA of the CDR3 is TGTGCTAGTGTCTCACCCTGGGGCAGGGGGGCCACAGATACGCAGTATTTT. The encoded protein is CASVSPWGRGATDTQYF.

This clonotype was recorded at least ten times. The genes are TRBV5-6 and TRBJ2-1; the D is unclear. CDR1 is SGHDT, CDR2 YYEEEE, per germline. This CDR3 comprises 16 residues. Trimming cost V 1 base and J 5 bases, with 16 bases left between them. CDR3 sequence (DNA): TGTGCCAGCAGCTTGACTCCCCTGGCGTCTAACAATGAGCAGTTCTTC. Translation gives CASSLTPLASNNEQFF.

The chain couples TRBV5-6 to TRBJ1-3, with D unresolved. The CDR3 has 12 amino acids. Germline-derived CDR1 and CDR2 are SGHDT and YYEEEE. Trimming stripped 1 base from V and 4 bases from J, with 3 bases between. CDR3 sequence reads: CASSLLGNTIYF. The CDR3 DNA follows: TGTGCCAGCAGCTTGTTAGGAAACACCATATATTTT.

This clonotype was counted only a few times. This rearrangement joins TRBV20-1 to TRBJ2-7; tentative D call: TRBD1 (6 bases). Trimming left V 3 bases short and J 3 bases short, with 15 bases between. The CDR3 covers 14 residues. CDR1 and CDR2 (germline): DFQATT, SNEGSKA (reference sequence). CDR3 amino acids: CSASPGVLIYEQYF. The CDR3, as DNA: TGCAGTGCTAGCCCAGGGGTGCTGATCTACGAGCAGTACTTC.

J is TRBJ2-2 and V is TRBV6-6; D perhaps matches TRBD1 (7 bases). The CDR3 is 16 residues long. The V end was cut by 0 bases, the J end by 5 bases, with 13 bases between. The germline V gene has CDR1 MNHNY and CDR2 SVGAGI (reference sequence). The CDR3 sequence is CASSYSRQGGTGELFF. Written as DNA, the CDR3 is TGTGCCAGCAGTTACTCTCGGCAGGGGGGTACCGGGGAGCTGTTTTTT.

V is TRBV18 and J is TRBJ1-4; possibly TRBD1 for D (5 bases). V was clipped by 4 bases and J by 5 bases, with 11 bases between them. The CDR3 has 14 residues. The germline V gene encodes CDR1 KGHSH and CDR2 LQKENI. CDR3 sequence reads: CASSHGALNEKLFF. The CDR3 DNA reads TGTGCCAGCTCACACGGGGCGTTAAATGAAAAACTGTTTTTT.

V usage is TRBV11-2 and J usage is TRBJ1-1; a possible D gene is TRBD1 (6 bases). V was shortened by 6 bases and J by 5 bases, with 13 bases between the two germline ends. The CDR3 runs 13 residues. Germline CDR1 is SGHAT and CDR2 is FQNNGV. The CDR3 reads CASRPGVGTEAFF. CDR3 coding DNA: TGTGCCAGCAGGCCAGGGGTTGGGACTGAAGCTTTCTTT.

This clonotype was recorded only once. This chain connects TRBV20-1 to TRBJ2-7; maybe TRBD1 (6 bases). Germline V gives CDR1 DFQATT, CDR2 SNEGSKA (reference sequence). V lost 0 bases, J lost 0 bases, and 15 bases lay in between. The length of the CDR3 is 16 residues. The CDR3: CSARDGGGPSSYEQYF. In nucleotides, the CDR3 is TGCAGTGCTAGAGATGGGGGCGGACCAAGCTCCTACGAGCAGTACTTC.

In its sample, this clonotype was seen many times. This CDR3 reads CASSQSVRDYTGELFF. As DNA, the CDR3 is TGCGCCAGCAGCCAATCCGTCAGAGACTACACCGGGGAGCTGTTTTTT. V gene TRBV4-1 combines with J gene TRBJ2-2; no clear D gene. The V end lost 2 bases, the J end lost 3 bases, and 13 bases lay between the germline ends. The CDR3 has 16 residues. Germline V CDR1 and CDR2: MGHRA, YSYEKL.

This clonotype has only a few counts. This chain connects TRBV2 to TRBJ1-6, with 8 bases lining up with TRBD1. Germline values: CDR1 SNHLY, CDR2 FYNNEI. V was clipped by 7 bases and J by 9 bases; unmatched bases: 8. The CDR3 has 14 amino acids. CDR3 in DNA: TGTGCCAGCACTGTCCGGACAGGGAGTTCACCCCTCCACTTT. It specifies CASTVRTGSSPLHF.

The sample holds many counts of this clonotype. The chain carries TRBV14 and TRBJ2-5; D is ambiguous. Germline V CDR1 and CDR2: SGHDN, FVKESK. This CDR3 has 14 amino acids. Trimming took off 3 bases at V and 5 bases at J, with 13 bases between the two ends. The CDR3 DNA follows: TGTGCCAGCAGCCATAATTATGGACGGGAGACCCAGTACTTC. It translates to CASSHNYGRETQYF.

The table lists this clonotype with a few counts. The CDR3 DNA is TGCGCCAGCAGCTTCCCGGGACAGGGGTACAATGAGCAGTTCTTC. Its protein is CASSFPGQGYNEQFF. The gene calls are TRBV5-1 and TRBJ2-1; TRBD1 matches at 10 bases. The CDR3 is 15 amino acids. Trimming cost V 2 bases and J 4 bases; bases outside gene matches: 3. CDR1 and CDR2 (germline): SGHRS, YFSETQ.

The rearrangement links TRBV19 to TRBJ1-2, with TRBD1 matching 7 bases. V was pared by 10 bases and J by 6 bases, with 11 bases of the junction left unmatched. The CDR3 length is 13 residues. Germline V gene sequence: CDR1 LNHDA, CDR2 SQIVND (reference sequence). The CDR3: CAMRPGQTNGYTF. In DNA, the CDR3 is TGTGCCATGAGACCGGGACAGACTAATGGCTACACCTTC.

This clonotype has at least ten counts. The chain carries TRBV18 and TRBJ2-5; D is undetermined. This CDR3 contains 12 residues. V dropped 0 bases and J dropped 4 bases, with 3 bases sitting between them. Germline V gives CDR1 KGHSH, CDR2 LQKENI. The CDR3 DNA follows: TGTGCCAGCTCACCACCAGCAGAGACCCAGTACTTC. The encoded protein is CASSPPAETQYF.

There are many counts of this clonotype. The chain carries TRBV6-6 and TRBJ2-7; D gene unclear. CDR3 size: 15 residues. CDR1 and CDR2 (germline): MNHNY, SVGAGI (reference sequence). Trimming shortened V by 2 bases and J by 0 bases, and 11 bases separated the two germline ends. The CDR3 protein is CASSYSPATSYEQYF. CDR3 nucleotides: TGTGCCAGCAGTTACAGTCCCGCAACCTCCTACGAGCAGTACTTC.

A remark on this clonotype: The junction shows a germline mismatch at one end, possibly a read error. The rearrangement joins TRBV7-7 to TRBJ2-5; TRBD2 agrees at 7 bases. Germline values: CDR1 SSHAT, CDR2 FNYEAQ (reference sequence). This CDR3 spans 17 amino acids. The CDR3: CASSLALRRGFQETQYF. Here the CDR3 DNA reads TGTGCTAGCAGCTTAGCCCTCCGGCGGGGGTTTCAAGAGACCCAGTACTTC.

This clonotype has a count of ten or more. The gene calls are TRBV30 and TRBJ2-7, with 8 bases identical to TRBD2. The V segment lost 2 bases and the J segment 3 bases; nucleotides outside the gene matches: 9. Germline V gives CDR1 GTSNPN, CDR2 SVGIG (reference sequence). The CDR3 length is 15 residues. The CDR3, as DNA: TGTGCCTGGAGTCTCATCGGGGGGGCCGGCTACGAGCAGTACTTC. As protein: CAWSLIGGAGYEQYF.

This clonotype was seen many times. This chain links TRBV28 with TRBJ2-7, with TRBD2 identical over 8 bases. CDR3 length equals 15 residues. Looked up from germline, CDR1 is MDHEN and CDR2 is SYDVKM. J was trimmed by 5 bases and V by 2 bases; bases with no gene match: 8. CDR3 in DNA: TGTGCCAGCAGTTTAGGTAGCGGGATGATCCACGAGCAGTACTTC. This translates into CASSLGSGMIHEQYF.

Ten or more counts support this clonotype. V and J are TRBV7-3 and TRBJ2-5; D tentatively reads TRBD1 or TRBD2 (6 bases each). Between the trimmed V and J ends, which lost 5 bases and 1 base, there was a span of 14 bases. Germline CDR1 is SGHTA and CDR2 is FQGTGA. The CDR3 consists of 15 residues. The CDR3 here is CASSQDSGPQETQYF. The CDR3 DNA reads as TGTGCCAGCAGCCAGGACAGCGGGCCCCAAGAGACCCAGTACTTC. Full variable domain (remainder filled in from reference TRBV7-3 and TRBJ2-5): GAGVSQTPSNKVTEKGKYVELRCDPISGHTALYWYRQSLGQGPEFLIYFQGTGAADDSGLPNDRFFAVRPEGSVSTLKIQRTERGDSAVYLCASSQDSGPQETQYFGPGTRLLVL.

This clonotype was found many times. CDR3 residues: CASTHTPLGGNQPQHF. DNA of the CDR3: TGTGCCAGTACCCATACCCCTTTGGGGGGCAATCAGCCCCAGCATTTT. This chain links TRBV19 with TRBJ1-5; D is perhaps TRBD1 (5 bases). Germline loops: CDR1 LNHDA, CDR2 SQIVND (reference sequence). The CDR3 has 16 residues. V shed 7 bases and J shed 2 bases, with 18 bases lying between them.

Regarding this clonotype: The junction and the germline gene differ at one end; a read error may be behind it. The gene calls are TRBV27 and TRBJ2-2; D gene uncertain. CDR3 length: 13 amino acids. From germline, CDR1 is MNHEY and CDR2 SMNVEV (reference sequence). CDR3 nucleotides: TGTCCCAGCAGAATTCATGGGCCCGGGGAGCTGTTTTTT. Amino acids: CPSRIHGPGELFF.

This clonotype was seen many times. V and J are TRBV20-1 and TRBJ2-3; no clear D gene. Trimming took 1 base from V and 0 from J, leaving 11 bases between them. The germline V gene has CDR1 DFQATT and CDR2 SNEGSKA (reference sequence). There are 15 residues in the CDR3. The CDR3 DNA reads as TGCAGTGCTAGAGGTACTCCCTCTAGCACAGATACGCAGTATTTT. Protein sequence: CSARGTPSSTDTQYF.

This clonotype was found many times. This chain uses TRBV19 with TRBJ1-1, with D possibly TRBD1 on 5 matching bases. V gave up 1 base and J gave up 9 bases, with 9 bases separating them. The CDR3 is 12 amino acids. Per germline, CDR1 LNHDA and CDR2 SQIVND (reference sequence). The CDR3 region is CASSIGDSQAFF. The CDR3 DNA sequence: TGTGCCAGTAGTATAGGTGACAGTCAAGCTTTCTTT.

This clonotype was seen at least ten times. The V gene is TRBV30, the J gene TRBJ1-2; D uncertain. V dropped 0 bases and J dropped 0 bases, with 5 bases sitting between them. The CDR3 has 13 amino acids. CDR1 is GTSNPN and CDR2 is SVGIG in the germline V gene (reference sequence). The CDR3 DNA reads as TGTGCCTGGAGTGTACAAACTAACTATGGCTACACCTTC. Its translation: CAWSVQTNYGYTF.